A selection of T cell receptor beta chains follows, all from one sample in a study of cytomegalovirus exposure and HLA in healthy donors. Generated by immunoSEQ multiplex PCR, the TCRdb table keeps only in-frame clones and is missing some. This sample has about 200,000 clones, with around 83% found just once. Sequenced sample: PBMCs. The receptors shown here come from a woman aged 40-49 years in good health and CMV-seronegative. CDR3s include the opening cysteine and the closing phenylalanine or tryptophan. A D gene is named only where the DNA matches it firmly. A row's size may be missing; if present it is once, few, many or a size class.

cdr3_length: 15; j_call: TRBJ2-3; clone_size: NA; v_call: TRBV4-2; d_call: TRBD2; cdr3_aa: CASSQPERDTDTQYF; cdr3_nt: TGTGCCAGCAGCCAACCAGAGCGGGACACAGATACGCAGTATTTT
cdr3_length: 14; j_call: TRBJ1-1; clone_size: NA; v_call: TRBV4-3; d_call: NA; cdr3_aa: CASSQERTGGGAFF; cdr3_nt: TGCGCCAGCAGCCAAGAGCGGACGGGGGGCGGGGCTTTCTTT
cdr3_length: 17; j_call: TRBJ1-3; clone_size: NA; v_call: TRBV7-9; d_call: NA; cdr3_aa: CASSPGTFGQSGNTIYF; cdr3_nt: TGTGCCAGCAGCCCCGGAACCTTTGGACAGTCTGGAAACACCATATATTTT
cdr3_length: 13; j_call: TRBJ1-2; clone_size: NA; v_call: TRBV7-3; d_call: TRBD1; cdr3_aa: CASSPGQNYGYTF; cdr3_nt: TGTGCCAGCAGCCCGGGACAGAACTATGGCTACACCTTC
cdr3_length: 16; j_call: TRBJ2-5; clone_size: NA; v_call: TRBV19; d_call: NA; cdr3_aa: CASSMSAGTAGETQYF; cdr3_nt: TGTGCCAGTAGTATGAGCGCGGGGACAGCTGGAGAGACCCAGTACTTC
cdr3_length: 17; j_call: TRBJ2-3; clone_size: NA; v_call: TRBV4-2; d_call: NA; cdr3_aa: CASSQDLEGARTDTQYF; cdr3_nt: TGTGCCAGCAGCCAAGATTTGGAGGGGGCCCGCACAGATACGCAGTATTTT
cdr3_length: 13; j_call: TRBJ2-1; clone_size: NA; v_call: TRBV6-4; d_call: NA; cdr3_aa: CASSLADHNEQFF; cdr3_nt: TGTGCCAGCAGTTTAGCGGACCACAATGAGCAGTTCTTC
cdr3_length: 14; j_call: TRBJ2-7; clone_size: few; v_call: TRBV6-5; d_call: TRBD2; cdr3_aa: CASSYSGRAGEQYF; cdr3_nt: TGTGCCAGCAGTTACTCCGGGAGGGCCGGCGAGCAGTACTTC
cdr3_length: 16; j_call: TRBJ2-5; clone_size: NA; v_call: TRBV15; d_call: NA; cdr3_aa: CATSRDRSLSRETQYF; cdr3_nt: TGTGCCACCAGCAGAGATCGAAGCCTCTCTCGAGAGACCCAGTACTTC
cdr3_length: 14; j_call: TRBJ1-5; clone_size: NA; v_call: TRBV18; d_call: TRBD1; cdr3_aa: CASTRTGEAQPQHF; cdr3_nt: TGTGCCAGCACACGGACAGGGGAGGCTCAGCCCCAGCATTTT
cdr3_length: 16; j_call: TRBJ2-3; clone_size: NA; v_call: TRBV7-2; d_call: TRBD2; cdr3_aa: CASSLSSGRATDTQYF; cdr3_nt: TGTGCCAGCAGCTTGAGTAGCGGGAGGGCCACAGATACGCAGTATTTT
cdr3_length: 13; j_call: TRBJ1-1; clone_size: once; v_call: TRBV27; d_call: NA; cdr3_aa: CASSLSSQREAFF; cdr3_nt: TGTGCCAGCAGTTTATCTTCTCAGAGGGAAGCTTTCTTT
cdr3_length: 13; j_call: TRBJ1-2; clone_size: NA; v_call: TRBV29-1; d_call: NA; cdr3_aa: CSVSPGVDYGYTF; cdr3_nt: TGCAGCGTTTCGCCAGGGGTAGACTATGGCTACACCTTC
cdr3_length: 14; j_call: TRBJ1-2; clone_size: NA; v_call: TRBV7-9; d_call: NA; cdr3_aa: CASSSPTQGQGYTF; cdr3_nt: TGTGCCAGCAGCTCCCCCACCCAGGGGCAAGGCTACACCTTC
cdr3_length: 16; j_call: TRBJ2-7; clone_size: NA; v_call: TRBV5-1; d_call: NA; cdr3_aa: CASSLGGEVGLYEQYF; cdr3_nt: TGCGCCAGCAGCTTGGGGGGGGAGGTCGGGCTCTACGAGCAGTACTTC
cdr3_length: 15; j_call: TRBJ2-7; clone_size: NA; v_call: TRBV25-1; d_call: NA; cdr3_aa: CASSAEGGRAYEQYF; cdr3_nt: TGTGCCAGCAGTGCAGAGGGTGGACGAGCCTACGAGCAGTACTTC
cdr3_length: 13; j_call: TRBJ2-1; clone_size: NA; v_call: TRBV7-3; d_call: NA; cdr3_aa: CASSLGLAREQFF; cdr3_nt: TGTGCCAGCAGCTTAGGTCTAGCGCGCGAGCAGTTCTTC
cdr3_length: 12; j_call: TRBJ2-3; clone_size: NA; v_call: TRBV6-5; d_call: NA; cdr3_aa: CASSEQGGTQYF; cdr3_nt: TGTGCCAGCAGTGAGCAGGGGGGTACGCAGTATTTT
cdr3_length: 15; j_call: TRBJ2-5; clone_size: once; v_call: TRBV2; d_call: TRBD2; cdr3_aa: CASSRTSGSGETQYF; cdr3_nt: TGTGCCAGCAGCCGGACTAGCGGGAGTGGCGAGACCCAGTACTTC
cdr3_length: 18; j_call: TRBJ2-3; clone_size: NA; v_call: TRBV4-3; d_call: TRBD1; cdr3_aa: CASSQDRPRGQSTDTQYF; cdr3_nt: TGCGCCAGCAGCCAAGACCGTCCGAGGGGGCAGAGCACAGATACGCAGTATTTT
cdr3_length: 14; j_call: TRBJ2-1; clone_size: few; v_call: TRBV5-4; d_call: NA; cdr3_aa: CASSLSQGGNEQFF; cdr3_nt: TGTGCCAGCAGCTTATCCCAGGGTGGGAATGAGCAGTTCTTC
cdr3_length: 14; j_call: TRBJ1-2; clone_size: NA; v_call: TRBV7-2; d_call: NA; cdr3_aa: CASSSYRESYGYTF; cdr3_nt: TGTGCCAGCAGCTCGTACAGGGAAAGCTATGGCTACACCTTC
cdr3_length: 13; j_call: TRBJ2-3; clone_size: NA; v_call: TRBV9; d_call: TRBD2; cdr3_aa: CASSVSSGSSQYF; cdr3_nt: TGTGCCAGCAGCGTTTCTAGCGGGAGTTCGCAGTATTTT
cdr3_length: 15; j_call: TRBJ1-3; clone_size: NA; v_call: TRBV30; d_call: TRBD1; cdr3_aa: CASPGTGEAGNTIYF; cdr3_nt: TGTGCCTCCCCCGGGACAGGGGAGGCTGGAAACACCATATATTTT
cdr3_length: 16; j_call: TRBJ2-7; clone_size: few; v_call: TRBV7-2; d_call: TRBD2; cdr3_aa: CASSPALSGSPYEQYF; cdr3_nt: TGTGCCAGCAGCCCGGCGCTTAGCGGGAGTCCCTACGAGCAGTACTTC
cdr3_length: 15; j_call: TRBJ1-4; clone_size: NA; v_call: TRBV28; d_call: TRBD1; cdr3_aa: CASSLSGTDNEKLFF; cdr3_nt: TGTGCCAGCAGTTTGTCCGGGACAGATAATGAAAAACTGTTTTTT
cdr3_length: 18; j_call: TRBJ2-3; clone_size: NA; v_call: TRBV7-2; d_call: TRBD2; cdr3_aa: CASSLGLKGLAGTDTQYF; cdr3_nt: TGTGCCAGCAGCTTAGGCCTAAAAGGACTAGCGGGCACAGATACGCAGTATTTT
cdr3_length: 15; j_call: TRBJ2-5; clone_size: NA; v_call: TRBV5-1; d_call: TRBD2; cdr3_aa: CASSSLGLALETQYF; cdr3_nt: TGCGCCAGCAGCTCCCTGGGACTAGCGTTGGAGACCCAGTACTTC
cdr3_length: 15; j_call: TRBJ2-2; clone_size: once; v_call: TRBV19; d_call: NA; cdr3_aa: CASRADGGYTGELFF; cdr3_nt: TGTGCCAGTAGGGCTGATGGGGGGTACACCGGGGAGCTGTTTTTT
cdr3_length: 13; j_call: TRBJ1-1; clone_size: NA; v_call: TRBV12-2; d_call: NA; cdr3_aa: CASPRLWDTEAFF; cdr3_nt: TGTGCAAGTCCCAGACTCTGGGACACTGAAGCTTTCTTT
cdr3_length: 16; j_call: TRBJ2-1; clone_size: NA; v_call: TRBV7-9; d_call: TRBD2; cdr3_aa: CASSLSGLAGLDEQFF; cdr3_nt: TGTGCCAGCAGCTTAAGTGGACTAGCGGGATTAGATGAGCAGTTCTTC
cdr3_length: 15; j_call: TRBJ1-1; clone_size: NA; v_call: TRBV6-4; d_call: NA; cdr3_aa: CASSVEGGVNTEAFF; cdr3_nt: TGTGCCAGCAGTGTGGAAGGGGGGGTGAACACTGAAGCTTTCTTT
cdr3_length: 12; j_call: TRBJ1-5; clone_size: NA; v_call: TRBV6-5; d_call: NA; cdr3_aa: CASSQKYQPQHF; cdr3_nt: TGTGCCAGCAGCCAAAAATATCAGCCCCAGCATTTT
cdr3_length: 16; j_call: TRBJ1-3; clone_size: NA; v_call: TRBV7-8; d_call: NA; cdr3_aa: CASSDLGTSSGNTIYF; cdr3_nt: TGTGCCAGCAGCGACTTGGGGACTAGCTCTGGAAACACCATATATTTT
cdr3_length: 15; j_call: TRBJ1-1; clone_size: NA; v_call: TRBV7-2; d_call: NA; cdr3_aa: CASSPVRGDYTEAFF; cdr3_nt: TGTGCCAGCAGCCCCGTCCGGGGTGATTACACTGAAGCTTTCTTT
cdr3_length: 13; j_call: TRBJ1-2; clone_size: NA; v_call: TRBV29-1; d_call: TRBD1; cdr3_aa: CSVERGQAYGYTF; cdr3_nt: TGCAGCGTTGAACGGGGACAGGCCTATGGCTACACCTTC
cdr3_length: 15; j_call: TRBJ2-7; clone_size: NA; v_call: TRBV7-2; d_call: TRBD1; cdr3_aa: CASSSRTGLSYEQYF; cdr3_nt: TGTGCCAGCAGCTCCCGGACAGGATTATCCTACGAGCAGTACTTC